A selection of T cell receptor beta chains follows, all from one sample in a study of identical twins. TCRdb recomputed calls from the 5' RACE reads with MiXCR, one row per CDR3 protein. The sample has fewer than 350,000 distinct CDR3 sequences; about 8.1% are singletons. Separately, the same data were catalogued under a study of yellow fever vaccine responses in identical twins.

The source material was memory (CD45RO+) T cells sorted from blood. The receptor set was obtained from a woman between 18 and 29 years old in good health. Each CDR3 is given with its conserved first and last residue. D genes are given only for firm matches. Size tells how often a clone was seen (once, few, many) or the class of an expanded clone, and some rows leave it out.

16	TRBV7-9	.	TRBJ2-3	TRBD2	CASSVGVAGGPDTQYF	TGTGCCAGCAGCGTCGGGGTAGCGGGAGGCCCAGATACGCAGTATTTT
15	TRBV5-1	few	TRBJ2-7	TRBD1	CASSLAAGGVYEQYF	TGCGCCAGCAGCTTGGCGGCAGGGGGTGTCTACGAGCAGTACTTC
15	TRBV6-1	few	TRBJ2-3	TRBD1	CASSTRQGQADTQYF	TGTGCCAGCAGTACCAGACAGGGACAGGCAGATACGCAGTATTTT
16	TRBV6-4	many	TRBJ2-3	TRBD2	CASSDTSGGGTDTQYF	TGTGCCAGCAGTGACACTAGCGGGGGAGGTACAGATACGCAGTATTTT
14	TRBV10-3	.	TRBJ2-2	.	CAISVPGSTGELFF	TGTGCCATCAGTGTCCCCGGGAGCACCGGGGAGCTGTTTTTT
14	TRBV6-1	.	TRBJ1-5	.	CASRGGARNQPQHF	TGTGCCAGCAGAGGTGGGGCCCGCAATCAGCCCCAGCATTTT
15	TRBV5-1	many	TRBJ2-7	.	CASSSGATSSYEQYF	TGCGCCAGCAGTTCTGGGGCTACTAGCTCCTACGAGCAGTACTTC
12	TRBV24-1	many	TRBJ1-2	.	CATNSSHYGYTF	TGTGCCACCAATTCATCCCACTATGGCTACACCTTC
15	TRBV20-1	few	TRBJ2-5	TRBD1	CSAVPGQGVLETQYF	TGCAGTGCGGTCCCGGGACAGGGGGTTTTAGAGACCCAGTACTTC
17	TRBV7-2	many	TRBJ1-5	.	CASSLQGLGYSNQPQHF	TGTGCCAGCAGCTTACAGGGGTTGGGGTATAGCAATCAGCCCCAGCATTTT
15	TRBV7-2	.	TRBJ2-5	.	CASRPGTLPTETQYF	TGTGCCAGCAGACCCGGGACCCTACCCACAGAGACCCAGTACTTC
14	TRBV6-5	many	TRBJ1-3	.	CASSYRVEGNTIYF	TGTGCCAGCAGTTACAGGGTGGAAGGAAACACCATATATTTT
17	TRBV7-2	few	TRBJ1-4	.	CASSLAVYTATNEKLFF	TGTGCCAGCAGCTTAGCGGTCTACACGGCAACTAATGAAAAACTGTTTTTT
14	TRBV6-4	few	TRBJ2-1	.	CASSDSSGGGEQFF	TGTGCCAGCAGTGACTCTAGCGGCGGCGGGGAGCAGTTCTTC
18	TRBV25-1	many	TRBJ2-5	TRBD2	CASSPQPGVAGVQETQYF	TGTGCCAGCAGTCCACAACCTGGGGTAGCGGGGGTACAAGAGACCCAGTACTTC
11	TRBV20-1	few	TRBJ2-7	.	CSAIRGFEQYF	TGCAGTGCTATCCGAGGGTTCGAGCAGTACTTC
17	TRBV7-8	few	TRBJ2-4	TRBD1	CASSPLDRGRGGNIQYF	TGTGCCAGCAGCCCCCTGGACAGGGGAAGGGGAGGAAACATTCAGTACTTC
13	TRBV3-1	once	TRBJ1-1	.	CASSHGRVTEAFF	TGTGCCAGCAGCCACGGGAGGGTCACTGAAGCTTTCTTT
16	TRBV19	.	TRBJ2-1	TRBD2	CASSKIAGLTYNEQFF	TGTGCCAGTAGCAAAATAGCGGGGCTAACCTACAATGAGCAGTTCTTC
16	TRBV4-2	many	TRBJ2-1	TRBD2	CASSQDLLAGSNEQFF	TGTGCCAGCAGCCAAGATTTGCTAGCGGGGAGTAATGAGCAGTTCTTC
13	TRBV7-2	.	TRBJ1-1	.	CASSRTQSTEAFF	TGTGCCAGCAGCCGTACCCAGAGCACTGAAGCTTTCTTT
17	TRBV11-2	many	TRBJ2-2	.	CASSLEWLDYISRELFF	TGTGCCAGCAGCTTAGAGTGGTTGGACTACATTTCTAGGGAGCTGTTTTTT
12	TRBV7-2	.	TRBJ2-3	TRBD2	CASSSGAGGPIF	TGTGCCAGCAGCTCAGGAGCGGGGGGGCCGATTTTT
13	TRBV6-5	.	TRBJ1-1	.	CASSYTSNTEAFF	TGTGCCAGCAGTTACACCTCAAACACTGAAGCTTTCTTT
12	TRBV7-2	few	TRBJ1-1	.	CASRGRVTEAFF	TGTGCCAGCAGGGGTAGGGTTACTGAAGCTTTCTTT
13	TRBV29-1	few	TRBJ2-1	.	CSVEDRSYNEQFF	TGCAGCGTTGAAGATCGGTCCTACAATGAGCAGTTCTTC
12	TRBV11-3	.	TRBJ1-1	.	CASSSLSTEAFF	TGTGCCAGCAGCTCCCTGTCTACTGAAGCTTTCTTT
16	TRBV28	.	TRBJ2-1	TRBD2	CASSLWTSGSHNEQFF	TGTGCCAGCAGTTTATGGACTAGCGGGAGCCACAATGAGCAGTTCTTC
13	TRBV6-5	many	TRBJ1-1	.	CASSYTQGFWAFF	TGTGCCAGCAGTTACACCCAGGGGTTTTGGGCTTTCTTT
13	TRBV20-1	few	TRBJ2-1	.	CSARATTRVWQFF	TGCAGTGCTAGAGCCACGACTAGAGTGTGGCAGTTCTTC
16	TRBV20-1	few	TRBJ2-1	TRBD2	CSAPRLAGEGYNEQFF	TGCAGTGCCCCGCGACTAGCGGGAGAAGGCTACAATGAGCAGTTCTTC
16	TRBV9	many	TRBJ2-3	TRBD1	CASSPTGGSSTDTQYF	TGTGCCAGCAGCCCTACAGGGGGCTCTAGCACAGATACGCAGTATTTT
15	TRBV6-1	.	TRBJ2-7	.	CASSQRGVVAYEQYF	TGTGCCAGCAGCCAAAGGGGGGTTGTGGCCTACGAGCAGTACTTC
14	TRBV5-6	.	TRBJ2-5	.	CASSRQGYQETQYF	TGTGCCAGCAGCCGCCAGGGGTACCAAGAGACCCAGTACTTC
14	TRBV25-1	many	TRBJ1-2	.	CASSEEGRSYGYTF	TGTGCCAGCAGTGAAGAGGGCAGGTCCTATGGCTACACCTTC
16	TRBV10-3	many	TRBJ2-5	.	CAISESSAGQQETQYF	TGTGCCATCAGTGAGTCCAGCGCGGGACAACAAGAGACCCAGTACTTC
12	TRBV20-1	many	TRBJ1-5	TRBD1	CSAKTGGQPQHF	TGCAGTGCCAAGACAGGGGGACAGCCCCAGCATTTT
18	TRBV11-2	.	TRBJ2-3	.	CASSLDSGTVLRTDTQYF	TGTGCCAGCAGCTTAGATTCCGGGACTGTCTTACGCACAGATACGCAGTATTTT
15	TRBV2	.	TRBJ2-1	TRBD2	CASRDTSAFDNEQFF	TGTGCCAGCAGAGACACTAGCGCGTTTGACAATGAGCAGTTCTTC
15	TRBV20-1	.	TRBJ1-5	TRBD1	CSARTGTGSFQPQHF	TGCAGTGCCCGAACCGGGACAGGGTCGTTCCAGCCCCAGCATTTT
15	TRBV10-1	few	TRBJ2-3	TRBD1	CASSSGQAGPDTQYF	TGCGCCAGCAGCTCTGGACAGGCAGGGCCAGATACGCAGTATTTT
16	TRBV20-1	many	TRBJ2-3	TRBD2	CSARELAGGDTDTQYF	TGCAGTGCTAGGGAACTAGCGGGAGGCGACACAGATACGCAGTATTTT
11	TRBV5-1	many	TRBJ2-3	.	CASSFIDTQYF	TGCGCCAGCAGCTTCATAGATACGCAGTATTTT
15	TRBV20-1	.	TRBJ2-2	.	CSASGGIANTGELFF	TGCAGTGCTAGTGGAGGGATCGCGAACACCGGGGAGCTGTTTTTT
15	TRBV4-1	many	TRBJ2-5	TRBD2	CASSQGLAGVETQYF	TGCGCCAGCAGCCAAGGTTTAGCGGGAGTTGAGACCCAGTACTTC
14	TRBV20-1	many	TRBJ2-1	TRBD2	CSASPSGRNGEQFF	TGCAGTGCTAGCCCTAGCGGGAGAAATGGTGAGCAGTTCTTC
13	TRBV25-1	.	TRBJ1-1	.	CASTRGGYTEAFF	TGTGCCAGCACCCGAGGAGGGTACACTGAAGCTTTCTTT
16	TRBV24-1	few	TRBJ2-1	TRBD1	CATSDPGDRVGNEQFF	TGTGCCACCAGTGACCCCGGGGACAGGGTCGGCAATGAGCAGTTCTTC
16	TRBV6-5	.	TRBJ1-1	TRBD1	CASSYSTGPMNTEAFF	TGTGCCAGCAGTTACTCGACAGGGCCTATGAACACTGAAGCTTTCTTT
17	TRBV4-2	few	TRBJ2-3	TRBD1	CASSQEWGDRGRGTQYF	TGTGCCAGCAGCCAAGAATGGGGGGACAGGGGTAGAGGTACGCAGTATTTT
15	TRBV27	many	TRBJ1-3	TRBD1	CASRSQGAYGNTIYF	TGTGCCAGCAGGTCACAGGGGGCTTACGGAAACACCATATATTTT
15	TRBV2	.	TRBJ2-1	.	CASRRPPSSYNEQFF	TGTGCCAGCAGAAGACCGCCGAGCTCCTACAATGAGCAGTTCTTC
13	TRBV12-3/TRBV12-4	few	TRBJ1-4	TRBD1	CASGRQGGEKLFF	TGTGCCAGCGGCCGACAGGGAGGGGAAAAACTGTTTTTT
15	TRBV5-6	.	TRBJ2-7	TRBD2	CASSLRNSGRSEQYF	TGTGCCAGCAGCTTGAGGAATAGCGGGAGGAGCGAGCAGTACTTC
15	TRBV11-2	few	TRBJ2-1	.	CASSSNRVSYNEQFF	TGTGCCAGCAGCTCGAACAGGGTCTCCTACAATGAGCAGTTCTTC
14	TRBV3-1	.	TRBJ2-7	.	CASSPLGGDYEQYF	TGTGCCAGCAGCCCTCTCGGGGGCGATTACGAGCAGTACTTC
13	TRBV12-3/TRBV12-4	many	TRBJ2-1	.	CASSYQGPSPAFF	TGTGCCAGCAGTTACCAGGGACCAAGCCCCGCGTTCTTC
21	TRBV12-3/TRBV12-4	many	TRBJ2-1	TRBD2	CASSLPIAGRGHHAPYNEQFF	TGTGCCAGCAGTTTGCCCATAGCGGGAAGAGGACATCACGCGCCCTACAATGAGCAGTTCTTC
15	TRBV4-1	.	TRBJ2-5	.	CASSQEDRGRETQYF	TGCGCCAGCAGCCAAGAAGATAGGGGCCGAGAGACCCAGTACTTC